What follows is one TCR beta chain and its context. Its cognate antigen is unknown. These data originate in a study of T cells after posttransplantation cyclophosphamide. Study findings and constraints: After PTCy, TRB diversity resembled that of CNI/methotrexate controls.

Repertoires were generated with immunoSEQ multiplex PCR, while TCRdb's copy carries only in-frame clones and drops some. The sample has tens of thousands of clones; roughly 73% are singletons. A marrow graft followed busulfan-fludarabine conditioning, with cyclophosphamide on days +3 and +4. Sequenced material: CD4+ T cells sorted from blood, taken approximately 1,900 days after a stem cell transplant with posttransplant cyclophosphamide. The sequence came from a female patient in her thirties or forties who received an allogeneic stem cell transplant from a related donor, was CMV-positive, and had no GVHD. Some T cells may have originated in the graft donor.

Here the CDR3 reads CASSLSGTGVFTEAFF. Written as DNA, the CDR3 is TGTGCCAGCAGTTTATCAGGGACAGGAGTCTTCACTGAAGCTTTCTTT. The V call is TRBV27, the J call TRBJ1-1, with 8 bases identical to TRBD1. The CDR3 length is 16 residues. J was trimmed by 4 bases and V by 0 bases; bases with no gene match: 7. Germline loops: CDR1 MNHEY, CDR2 SMNVEV (reference sequence).